Presented here are 15 T cell receptor beta chains from one specimen sequenced in a study of cytomegalovirus exposure and HLA in healthy donors. The PCR ran on 60 Vbeta and 13 Jbeta primers. Profiled with immunoSEQ multiplex PCR; TCRdb holds only in-frame clones, not every one. The sample lists some 110,000 clones, about four fifths seen once, with around 4.3% in the top ten. The sequenced sample consisted of PBMCs. The receptors come from a man under 40 in good health and CMV-seropositive.

Concerning this clone itself: The junction and the germline gene differ at one end; a read error may be behind it. The rearrangement links TRBV11-2 to TRBJ2-7; 9 nucleotides match TRBD1. Germline V lookup: CDR1 SGHAT, CDR2 FQNNGV. This CDR3 has 15 residues. The CDR3 sequence is CASSLDYRGPYEQCF. The DNA for the CDR3 is TGTGCCAGCAGCTTAGATTACAGGGGGCCATACGAGCAGTGCTTC.

The chain recombines TRBV19 with TRBJ2-3, with D possibly TRBD1 on 6 matching bases. V lost 11 bases, J lost 0 bases, and 12 bases lay in between. The CDR3 runs to 13 residues. Germline CDR1 LNHDA, CDR2 SQIVND (reference sequence). The CDR3 DNA sequence: TGTGCCGGCCGGGACACCAGCACAGATACGCAGTATTTT. Residues: CAGRDTSTDTQYF.

The chain joins TRBV7-2 to TRBJ2-5, with D possibly matching TRBD2 (5 bases). This CDR3 comprises 13 residues. Germline-derived CDR1 and CDR2 are SGHTA and FQGNSA. Trimming stripped 2 bases from V and 3 bases from J, with 7 bases between. In DNA, the CDR3 is TGTGCCAGCAGCTTAATGGGAGAAGAGACCCAGTACTTC. Its translation is CASSLMGEETQYF.

Here the CDR3 DNA reads TGTGCCAGCAGCCCCACGGACACATTAATAGGTGGCTACACCTTC. Its translation: CASSPTDTLIGGYTF. V is TRBV5-6 and J is TRBJ1-2, with D perhaps TRBD1 (5 bases). CDR1 is SGHDT and CDR2 is YYEEEE in the germline V gene. Trimming took off 4 bases at V and 7 bases at J, with 20 bases between the two ends. This CDR3 contains 15 residues.

The chain joins TRBV5-1 to TRBJ1-1; D gene uncertain. In germline, CDR1 is SGHRS, CDR2 YFSETQ. CDR3 length: 12 residues. V shed 0 bases and J shed 5 bases, with 5 bases lying between them. The CDR3 region has the DNA TGCGCCAGCAGCTTGGGTGTAACTGAAGCTTTCTTT. As protein: CASSLGVTEAFF.

Only one count was recorded for this clone. The rearrangement links TRBV11-2 to TRBJ2-7; D perhaps matches TRBD2 (7 bases). There are 12 residues in the CDR3. Germline V gives CDR1 SGHAT, CDR2 FQNNGV. The V end lost 5 bases, the J end lost 6 bases, and 11 bases lay between the germline ends. CDR3 sequence: CASSRGGLEQYF. The CDR3 nucleotides read TGTGCCAGCAGCAGGGGGGGCCTCGAGCAGTACTTC.

The V gene is TRBV28, the J gene TRBJ1-3, with D perhaps matching TRBD1 (5 bases). V shed 3 bases and J shed 0 bases, with 15 bases lying between them. The germline V gene has CDR1 MDHEN and CDR2 SYDVKM. This CDR3 spans 17 amino acids. CDR3 in amino acids: CASSFGPGQISGNTIYF. In nucleotides, the CDR3 is TGTGCCAGCAGTTTTGGGCCAGGGCAGATCTCTGGAAACACCATATATTTT. Complete variable domain (other parts from reference TRBV28 and TRBJ1-3): DVKVTQSSRYLVKRTGEKVFLECVQDMDHENMFWYRQDPGLGLRLIYFSYDVKMKEKGDIPEGYSVSREKKERFSLILESASTNQTSMYLCASSFGPGQISGNTIYFGEGSWLTVV.

V usage is TRBV5-4 and J usage is TRBJ2-3, with TRBD1 as a possible D gene (5 bases). This CDR3 has 15 residues. Germline values: CDR1 SGHNT, CDR2 YYREEE (reference sequence). The V end lost 5 bases, the J end lost 0 bases, and 13 bases lay between the germline ends. The CDR3 DNA follows: TGTGCCAGCAGGTCGCAGGGTCCTAGCACAGATACGCAGTATTTT. It is translated as CASRSQGPSTDTQYF.

This clone appeared once. CDR3 bases: TGCGCCAGCAACTTTCGTCAGGGTTTCTACGAGCAGTACTTC. Encoded protein: CASNFRQGFYEQYF. The J gene is TRBJ2-7, the V gene TRBV5-1; weak D call: TRBD1 (5 bases). The length of the CDR3 is 14 residues. Germline V gene sequence: CDR1 SGHRS, CDR2 YFSETQ. Trimming removed 6 bases at V and 3 bases at J, with 16 bases between.

This chain uses TRBV27 with TRBJ2-5; a possible D gene is TRBD2 (6 bases). TRBJ2-7 explains the end of the DNA better; the J call may be wrong. The length of the CDR3 is 15 residues. From germline, CDR1 is MNHEY and CDR2 SMNVEV (reference sequence). CDR3 sequence: CASSLFSRERHEQYF. DNA of the CDR3: TGTGCCAGCAGTTTATTCTCCCGGGAGAGGCACGAGCAGTACTTC.

The V gene is TRBV20-1, the J gene TRBJ2-2, with D uncertain. Looked up from germline, CDR1 is DFQATT and CDR2 is SNEGSKA (reference sequence). This CDR3 has 11 residues. V was clipped by 5 bases and J by 3 bases, with 4 bases between them. The CDR3: CSASYTGELFF. CDR3 coding DNA: TGCAGTGCTTCCTACACCGGGGAGCTGTTTTTT.

The V and J genes are TRBV6-5 and TRBJ2-1, with TRBD2 identical over 13 bases. CDR1 is MNHEY, CDR2 SVGAGI, per germline. CDR3 length: 16 residues. Trimming cost V 2 bases and J 9 bases; bases outside gene matches: 7. CDR3 DNA sequence: TGTGCCAGCAGTTACCACGCTGGGACTAGCGGGATTGAGCAGTTCTTC. Amino acid sequence: CASSYHAGTSGIEQFF.

Only one count was recorded for this clone. The chain is built from TRBV18 and TRBJ2-7, with D perhaps matching TRBD2 (6 bases). The CDR3 consists of 15 residues. Germline V CDR1 and CDR2: KGHSH, LQKENI. Between the trimmed V and J ends, which lost 6 bases and 1 base, there was a span of 16 bases. The CDR3 reads CASSRHFGGSYEQYF. In DNA form, the CDR3 reads TGTGCCAGCTCTCGTCACTTCGGAGGGTCCTACGAGCAGTACTTC.

The V call is TRBV9, the J call TRBJ2-1; 15 nucleotides align to TRBD2. Unmatched junction bases numbered 5, after V lost 0 bases and J lost 4 bases. This CDR3 comprises 18 residues. CDR1 and CDR2 (germline): SGDLS, YYNGEE. The DNA of the CDR3 is TGTGCCAGCAGCGTAGGGACTAGCGGGAGGGCGGGGTACAATGAGCAGTTCTTC. Amino acids: CASSVGTSGRAGYNEQFF.

The J gene is TRBJ2-4, the V gene TRBV20-1; tentative D call: TRBD2 (6 bases). V lost 3 bases to trimming and J lost 6 bases, with 6 bases between them. CDR3 size: 11 residues. The germline V gene encodes CDR1 DFQATT and CDR2 SNEGSKA (reference sequence). In nucleotides, the CDR3 is TGCAGTGCTAGCGGGAGAAACATTCAGTACTTC. Protein: CSASGRNIQYF.